The rows below give T cell receptor beta chains drawn from one sample of a study of yellow fever vaccine responses in identical twins. TCRdb called the RT-PCR reads again in MiXCR, with one record for every CDR3 protein. This table has under 25,000 distinct CDR3 sequences, around 76% appearing once. The sample consisted of T cells from blood (PBMCs), unsorted or a sorted subset (not recorded which), taken before or after yellow fever vaccination (not recorded which). Receptor source: a woman between 18 and 29 years old who received the yellow fever vaccine. Both conserved end residues are part of each CDR3. The D gene is left open where the match is weak. Size is omitted from some rows. Given values are once, few, many or a class for expanded clones.

size | D | J | V | DNA | CDR3
. | . | TRBJ1-3 | TRBV29-1 | TGCAGCGTTGAAAAGGGAACTGGAAACACCATATATTTT | CSVEKGTGNTIYF
. | . | TRBJ1-1 | TRBV7-9 | TGTGCCAGCAGCTCCTATCAGGGGAACACTGAAGCTTTCTTT | CASSSYQGNTEAFF
. | . | TRBJ1-3 | TRBV5-1 | TGCGCCAGCAGCTTGGACGGAAACACCATATATTTT | CASSLDGNTIYF
. | . | TRBJ2-3 | TRBV1 | TGCACCAGCAGCCGACGGGACCACACAGATACGCAGTATTTT | CTSSRRDHTDTQYF
. | . | TRBJ2-3 | TRBV7-9 | TGTGCCAGCAGCTTAGCAGGCAGGGATACGCAGTATTTT | CASSLAGRDTQYF
. | . | TRBJ2-5 | TRBV15 | TGTGCCACCAGCAGAGATCGAGTCGCACAAAAAGAGACCCAGTACTTC | CATSRDRVAQKETQYF
. | . | TRBJ1-2 | TRBV28 | TGTGCCAGCAGTTTATCGGGTTGGAGAGGCTACACCTTC | CASSLSGWRGYTF
. | TRBD1 | TRBJ1-6 | TRBV7-9 | TGTGCCAGCAGACTTACAGGGGAGAATTCACCCCTCCACTTT | CASRLTGENSPLHF
. | . | TRBJ2-2 | TRBV2 | TGTGCCAGCAGGAGGGACTCATACACCGGGGAGCTGTTTTTT | CASRRDSYTGELFF
. | TRBD2 | TRBJ2-2 | TRBV3-1 | TGTGCCAGCAGCCAAAGACTAGCCGCGAACACCGGGGAGCTGTTTTTT | CASSQRLAANTGELFF
. | . | TRBJ2-1 | TRBV29-1 | TGCAGCGTTCCTACCATGGGTGAGCAGTTCTTC | CSVPTMGEQFF
. | . | TRBJ2-3 | TRBV20-1 | TGCAGTGCTGGGGTTATAGGGCCAGATACGCAGTATTTT | CSAGVIGPDTQYF
few | . | TRBJ2-4 | TRBV25-1 | TGTGCCAGCGGAAGACTAAACATTCAGTACTTC | CASGRLNIQYF
. | TRBD2 | TRBJ2-3 | TRBV10-3 | TGTGCCATCAGGGGGACTAGCGAAGATACGCAGTATTTT | CAIRGTSEDTQYF
once | . | TRBJ1-3 | TRBV10-3 | TGTGCCATCAGTGAGTCAGCCGGTAGCTCTGGAAACACCATATATTTT | CAISESAGSSGNTIYF
. | . | TRBJ1-2 | TRBV19 | TGTGCCAGTAGTATCCGGGGGCTCAGCTATGGCTACACCTTC | CASSIRGLSYGYTF
. | . | TRBJ2-3 | TRBV19 | TGTGCCAGTAGTATTGCCAGCACAGATACGCAGTATTTT | CASSIASTDTQYF
few | TRBD2 | TRBJ2-1 | TRBV15 | TGTGCCACCAGCCGAACTAGCGGGGGGCCGAATGAGCAGTTCTTC | CATSRTSGGPNEQFF
. | TRBD1 | TRBJ2-1 | TRBV24-1 | TGTGCCACCAGTGATTCGACAGGGCACTCCTACAATGAGCAGTTCTTC | CATSDSTGHSYNEQFF
. | . | TRBJ2-3 | TRBV6-1 | TGTGCCATCAGGGGTACAGGCACAGATACGCAGTATTTT | CAIRGTGTDTQYF
once | TRBD1 | TRBJ2-2 | TRBV2 | TGTGCCAGCAGTTACAACCCGGGACAGGGGGACACCGGGGAGCTGTTTTTT | CASSYNPGQGDTGELFF
few | . | TRBJ1-2 | TRBV12-3/TRBV12-4 | TGTGCCAGCAGTATTAGACAGGTTCCCTCGTTTAACTATGGCTACACCTTC | CASSIRQVPSFNYGYTF
. | . | TRBJ1-4 | TRBV12-3/TRBV12-4 | TGTGCCAGCAGTCCCAGTTGGAGGGCAGACGAAAAACTGTTTTTT | CASSPSWRADEKLFF
. | . | TRBJ2-7 | TRBV11-3 | TGTGCCAGCAGCACCGGGACGGCAGGACAAAAGTACTTC | CASSTGTAGQKYF
few | . | TRBJ2-7 | TRBV7-8 | TGTGCCAGCAGCTTAGTGGGGGGAGGCCGGTCGGAGCAGTACTTC | CASSLVGGGRSEQYF
. | . | TRBJ1-1 | TRBV29-1 | TGCAGCGTTGGCTTCAGGGGCGGGGGGAACACTGAAGCTTTCTTT | CSVGFRGGGNTEAFF
few | . | TRBJ1-5 | TRBV5-4 | TGTGCCAGCAGCTTGGACATCAATCAGCCCCAGCATTTT | CASSLDINQPQHF
few | . | TRBJ1-1 | TRBV11-2 | TGTGCCAGCAGCTTAGAAGGCAGGGGTAGTACTGAAGCTTTCTTT | CASSLEGRGSTEAFF
few | TRBD1 | TRBJ2-4 | TRBV10-2 | TGCGCCAGCAACGGACAGGTAGCCAAAAACATTCAGTACTTC | CASNGQVAKNIQYF
. | . | TRBJ2-7 | TRBV13 | TGTGCCACACGGGACAACTCCTACGAGCAGTACTTC | CATRDNSYEQYF
. | . | TRBJ2-5 | TRBV15 | TGTGCCACCAGCAGAGAGGACTCCAACTTCCAAGAGACCCAGTACTTC | CATSREDSNFQETQYF
. | TRBD2 | TRBJ2-5 | TRBV4-1 | TGCGCCAGCAGCCCCCAGCGGGGGCAGCAAGAGACCCAGTACTTC | CASSPQRGQQETQYF
few | TRBD2 | TRBJ2-2 | TRBV5-4 | TGTGCCAGCAGCGGACTAGCGGGGGCCTTGAACACCGGGGAGCTGTTTTTT | CASSGLAGALNTGELFF
. | . | TRBJ2-1 | TRBV3-1 | TGTGCCAGCAGTCTGTACAATGAGCAGTTCTTC | CASSLYNEQFF
. | . | TRBJ1-5 | TRBV4-1 | TGCGCCAGCAGCCAAGATGACAATAAGAGTCAGCCCCAGCATTTT | CASSQDDNKSQPQHF
. | . | TRBJ2-3 | TRBV12-3/TRBV12-4 | TGTGCCAGCAGTTTAGGGGATACCTCCCTGCAGTATTTT | CASSLGDTSLQYF
. | TRBD1 | TRBJ1-3 | TRBV18 | TGTGCCAGCTCACCGACAGGGCAAGGAAACACCATATATTTT | CASSPTGQGNTIYF
. | . | TRBJ2-1 | TRBV18 | TGTGCCAGCTCACCGGATGGATACAATGAGCAGTTCTTC | CASSPDGYNEQFF
. | TRBD1 | TRBJ1-3 | TRBV12-3/TRBV12-4 | TGTGCCAGCAGCCCCCGGGACAGGGCTCACTCTGGAAACACCATATATTTT | CASSPRDRAHSGNTIYF
. | . | TRBJ1-1 | TRBV7-9 | TGTGCCAGCAGGTCACAGGGGAACACTGAAGCTTTCTTT | CASRSQGNTEAFF
. | . | TRBJ2-1 | TRBV12-3/TRBV12-4 | TGTGCCAGCAGTTCAAATGCTAATGAGCAGTTCTTC | CASSSNANEQFF
. | TRBD2 | TRBJ2-3 | TRBV28 | TGTGCCAGCAGTTTCGAAGCGGGAGTACGAGATACGCAGTATTTT | CASSFEAGVRDTQYF
. | TRBD2 | TRBJ2-5 | TRBV20-1 | TGCAGTGCTTTGACTAGCGGGGGGACCCAGTACTTC | CSALTSGGTQYF
. | . | TRBJ2-7 | TRBV6-9 | TGTGCCAGCAGTTATTGGGCGTCTTCCCGCTCCGAGCAGTACTTC | CASSYWASSRSEQYF
. | TRBD1 | TRBJ2-6 | TRBV13 | TGTGCCAGCACCTCGAGACAGGGTTGGGGCTCTGGGGCCAACGTCCTGACTTTC | CASTSRQGWGSGANVLTF
. | . | TRBJ2-7 | TRBV20-1 | TGCAGTGCTCTTCTAGGACCCTACGAGCAGTACTTC | CSALLGPYEQYF
. | . | TRBJ1-1 | TRBV19 | TGTGCCAGTAAGAAAAGTGAAGCTTTCTTT | CASKKSEAFF
. | TRBD2 | TRBJ2-3 | TRBV7-9 | TGTGCCAGCAGCTTAGCGCTAGCGGGAGCAGATACGCAGTATTTT | CASSLALAGADTQYF
. | TRBD1 | TRBJ1-1 | TRBV12-3/TRBV12-4 | TGTGCCAGCAGTTCGCGGACAGGGGCTAACACTGAAGCTTTCTTT | CASSSRTGANTEAFF